This T cell receptor beta chain was identified in a study of response to subunit inactivated influenza vaccine. CDR3 length equals 12 residues. V was cut by 4 bases and J by 4 bases, with 4 bases left in between. In germline, CDR1 is MNHEY, CDR2 SVGEGT. This clonotype was counted a few times. This could be a read error, since a much larger clone is one nucleotide away. MiXCR, run by TCRdb on the RT-PCR reads, gives a single entry per CDR3 protein. Of just under 550,000 distinct CDR3 sequences in the sample, roughly 23% are singletons; the top ten hold 2.8%. The same data also went into a second study, on T cells expressing NK-cell markers. That investigation notes: The authors generated TCR beta cDNA through 5'RACE template switching with UMIs. The authors derived TCR beta repertoires from sorted CD3+CD56+NKG2C+, CD3+CD56+NKG2C- and CD3+CD56-NKG2C+ T cells. Eight donors were sequenced, of whom seven were HCMV-seropositive, while the remaining one was HCMV-seronegative. NKG2C+ dominant clonotype frequencies in a handful of donors were roughly 1.0-7.0% of CD8+ T cells. These clonotypes additionally ranked first within the CD3+CD56-NKG2C+ fraction of four donors.

This receptor was taken from a man over 45 who received an inactivated influenza vaccine. The sample was CD4+ T cells sorted from PBMCs, taken 12 days after vaccination. The chain joins TRBV6-2 or TRBV6-3 to TRBJ1-4; no reliable D call. CDR3 nucleotides: TGTGCCAGCAGTTCCGTTAATGAAAAACTGTTTTTT. It translates to CASSSVNEKLFF.